This section outlines one TCR beta chain sequence together with its context. What it binds is not known. This sample was included in a study of T-cell memory formation after mild COVID-19. Germline V gene lookup returns CDR1 SGHRS and CDR2 YFSETQ. Trimming took off 0 bases at V and 8 bases at J, with 9 bases between the two ends. This CDR3 region has 13 residues. Constant-segment primers and 5'RACE yielded cDNA libraries for TCR alpha and TCR beta, each carrying sample barcodes and UMIs. TCRdb called the 5' RACE reads again in MiXCR, with one record for every CDR3 protein. The repertoire includes about 430,000 distinct CDR3 sequences, roughly a quarter of them detected once, and roughly 9.7% sits in the top ten. Findings and limits, study-wide: The CD4+ clones that contracted clustered mainly within CM and EM, and the CD8+ clones concentrated in EMRA. The study found balanced CD4/CD8 in clones contracting day 15 to 85 and a CD4+ lean in later expanders. Some clones that responded turned up in pre-infection memory, which suggests that cross-reactive memory joined in.

The TCR comes from an adult woman who had mild COVID-19 (a few samples of this study predate the infection). Cell type and time point are not known. Sequenced material: PBMCs or a T cell subset sorted from them (not recorded which). V usage is TRBV5-1 and J usage is TRBJ2-1, with D uncertain. The CDR3 is CASSLEERHEQFF. Written as DNA, the CDR3 is TGCGCCAGCAGCTTGGAAGAGCGCCATGAGCAGTTCTTC. The full variable domain, with the rest looked up from reference TRBV5-1 and TRBJ2-1, is KAGVTQTPRYLIKTRGQQVTLSCSPISGHRSVSWYQQTPGQGLQFLFEYFSETQRNKGNFPGRFSGRQFSNSRSEMNVSTLELGDSALYLCASSLEERHEQFFGPGTRLTVL.